The entry below describes one TCR beta chain. This clone has only one observation. The antigen it binds to is not known. Within one base of it there is no much larger clone, and no base qualities were kept. The data belong to a study of blood T cell repertoires in COVID-19 (dated by TCRdb to the early 2020s). Study-wide context: The collaborator samples originated in the United States, Italy and Spain and spanned the acute and convalescent phases of COVID-19. The prospective study material was composed of cDNA or gDNA derived from T cells, B-cell-depleted T cells, or PBMCs. Sample metadata almost always included a de-identified subject ID, COVID-19 status, age in years and sex. The dataset comprised deeply sampled blood TCRbeta repertoires from subjects exposed to, actively infected with, or recovered from COVID-19. Where available, HLA class I and class II types were taken from metadata supplied by the sample provider and were not determined by assay-based typing. The samples were drawn from two sources: the first 160 participants of the ongoing ImmuneRACE study, and fewer than 1,500 subjects contributed by 6 global collaborators. A freely available public database, intended as a resource for researchers studying the immune response to SARS-CoV-2, is where the repertoires were released.

TCRbeta CDR3 regions were amplified from genomic DNA using the immunoSEQ Assay, a bias-controlled multiplex PCR. In the source study's methods: Nucleated cell counts per sample were estimated from amplification of reference gene primers within the assay. To quantify the absolute abundance of each unique TCRbeta CDR3 rearrangement, sequence reads were collapsed and filtered. For each sample, productive Simpson clonality was calculated by taking the square root of Simpson's diversity index across productive rearrangements. TCRdb took over this immuneACCESS table, retaining in-frame rearrangements with V and J assigned. Such tables are incomplete; in checked studies, under half of the missing clones stem from an unresolved V gene, and the remainder is unexplained. V and J calls and clone size are as listed in that table; D and trimming were resolved from the DNA. The sample yields 210,000 or so clones; about 86% were counted once. 2.2% of the sample is held by the ten biggest clonotypes.

The paper's findings and limits, for the study overall: The amount of clinical and demographic metadata varied by source and participant and was provided uncurated.

Collaborating institutions collected whole blood in K2EDTA tubes following their own protocols. For TCRbeta analysis, collaborator samples were shipped as frozen whole blood, as isolated PBMCs, or as DNA extracted from either sample type. This sequence originates from a woman aged 50 to 60 with acute or convalescent COVID-19. Sequenced material: peripheral blood.

This receptor has the CDR3 CASRAASGFEQFF. The nucleotides are TGTGCCAGTAGAGCGGCTAGCGGATTCGAGCAGTTCTTC. The sequence is built from TRBV19 and TRBJ2-1; the junction holds 7 bases that match TRBD2. V lost 6 bases and J lost 10 bases, and the count of bases not matched to a germline gene is 9. There are 13 amino acids in the CDR3, from cysteine to phenylalanine inclusive. CDR3 DNA is the only sequence kept; it has 39 bases, read in frame from the first base. The CDR1 and CDR2 encoded by the germline V gene (reference sequence) are LNHDA and SQIVND.